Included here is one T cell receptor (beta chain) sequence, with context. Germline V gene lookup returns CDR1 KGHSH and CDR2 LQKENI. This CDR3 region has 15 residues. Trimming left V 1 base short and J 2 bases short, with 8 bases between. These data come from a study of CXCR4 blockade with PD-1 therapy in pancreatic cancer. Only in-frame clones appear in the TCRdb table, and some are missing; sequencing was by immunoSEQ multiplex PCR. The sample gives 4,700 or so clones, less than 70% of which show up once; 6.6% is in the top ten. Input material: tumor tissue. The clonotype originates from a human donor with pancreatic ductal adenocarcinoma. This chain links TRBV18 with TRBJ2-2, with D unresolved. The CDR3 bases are TGTGCCAGCTCACCACGTGCCACTAACACCGGGGAGCTGTTTTTT. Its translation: CASSPRATNTGELFF.